The sequence of this TCR beta chain was determined in a study of blood T cell repertoires in COVID-19. Study-level background: Sample material is recorded as cDNA or gDNA derived from T cells, B-cell-depleted T cells, or PBMCs.

This clone was seen a few times. This CDR3 is 15 amino acids long. Germline CDR1 MDHEN, CDR2 SYDVKM. With 7 bases removed from V and 9 bases from J, the gap between germline ends came to 21 bases. The age range of participants was about 18 to 100 years, with residence in fewer than 25 US areas. Allocation to cohorts depended on clinical history reported by the participants. Produced via immunoSEQ multiplex PCR; TCRdb's table is partial and in-frame only. The sample contains approximately 440,000 clones, about 90% of which appear only once. The sample comprised PBMCs or T cells enriched from blood (not recorded which). The TCR originated in a woman aged 18-30 years who had recovered from COVID-19. V and J are TRBV28 and TRBJ1-4; D is unclear. In DNA, the CDR3 is TGTGCCAGCACCCCGAGGCACTACCCCCTCAAAAAACTGTTTTTT. It translates to CASTPRHYPLKKLFF.